The entry below gives a single T cell receptor (beta chain) sequence along with its context. The antigen remains undetermined. V lost 7 bases to trimming and J lost 4 bases, with 16 bases between them. This CDR3 is 14 amino acids long. Germline CDR1 and CDR2: MNHEY and SVGAGI. These data originate in a study of stem cell transplantation in POMP-related autoinflammatory disease. Findings and limits, study-wide: Fewer unique TRB V-J gene pairings were identified in patients with PRAID. PRAID patients trended toward lower TRB diversity and higher clonality in all analyzed T-cell subsets.

The method was immunoSEQ multiplex PCR; TCRdb's version includes in-frame clones alone and lacks a portion of them. The sample shows 4,000 to 6,000 clones, roughly 90% of them seen only once. The genes are TRBV6-5 and TRBJ1-1; weak D call: TRBD1 (5 bases). Specimen: CD8+ T cells from PBMCs, collected after stem cell transplantation. The sequence was obtained from a human patient with POMP-related autoinflammation and immune dysregulation (PRAID). Part of the T cell pool may stem from the graft donor. The CDR3 region has the DNA TGTGCCAGCAACACAGGTCTACAGGCCACTGAAGCTTTCTTT. Protein sequence: CASNTGLQATEAFF.